A selection of T cell receptor beta chains follows, all from one sample in a study of cytomegalovirus exposure and HLA in healthy donors. Repertoires were generated with immunoSEQ multiplex PCR, while TCRdb's copy carries only in-frame clones and drops some. The sample holds around 140,000 clones, roughly four fifths seen once. Sequencing was carried out using PBMCs. The receptors derive from a woman aged 60-70 years in good health and CMV-seropositive. Both conserved end residues are part of each CDR3. The D gene is left open where the match is weak. Not every row has a clone size; where given, it reads once, few, many or a size class.

size,V,D,J,DNA,CDR3
.,TRBV10-3,TRBD1,TRBJ2-2,TGTGCCATCGACAGGGAAAACACCGGGGAGCTGTTTTTT,CAIDRENTGELFF
.,TRBV29-1,TRBD2,TRBJ2-7,TGCAGCGTTGCTGCGGCAGCTGCTTGGACTAGCGGGAGCGTCTCCTACGAGCAGTACTTC,CSVAAAAAWTSGSVSYEQYF
.,TRBV29-1,TRBD1,TRBJ1-5,TGCAGCGTAAGGACAGGGGGAAATCAGCCCCAGCATTTT,CSVRTGGNQPQHF
.,TRBV5-1,.,TRBJ2-5,TGCGCCAGCAGCTTGGGTACAGAAGAGACCCAGTACTTC,CASSLGTEETQYF
.,TRBV30,.,TRBJ1-1,TGTGCCTGGAGTTACGTGCTGGACTACACTGAAGCTTTCTTT,CAWSYVLDYTEAFF
.,TRBV19,.,TRBJ2-3,TGTGCCAGTAGTATCCGGGAGAGGGATACGCAGTATTTT,CASSIRERDTQYF
once,TRBV28,.,TRBJ2-7,TGTGCCAGCAGTCCCCGGACAGCCCCTTGGAGCGACTTC,CASSPRTAPWSDF
.,TRBV9,.,TRBJ2-2,TGTGCCAGCAGCGTTGGACCCCGCGGGACGTCCCCCGGGGAGCTGTTTTTT,CASSVGPRGTSPGELFF
.,TRBV25-1,TRBD1,TRBJ2-3,TGTGCCAGCAGAAAGACAGGGTGGGGCACAGATACGCAGTATTTT,CASRKTGWGTDTQYF
.,TRBV5-8,.,TRBJ1-1,TGTGCCAGCAGTTTGAATCCCATCGGGGTCACTGAAGCTTTCTTT,CASSLNPIGVTEAFF
.,TRBV7-9,TRBD1,TRBJ2-5,TGTGCCAGCAGCTGGCAGGGGGCCGGCGAGACCCAGTACTTC,CASSWQGAGETQYF
few,TRBV29-1,.,TRBJ1-2,TGCAGCGTTGAAATTTCAGGGCAGGGCTATGGCTACACCTTC,CSVEISGQGYGYTF
once,TRBV10-2,TRBD2,TRBJ2-1,TGCGCCGGTGCCAGCGGGGTCAATCATGAGCAGTTCTTC,CAGASGVNHEQFF
.,TRBV7-9,.,TRBJ1-1,TGTGCCAGCAGCGTAGAAAGGACACTGAACACTGAAGCTTTCTTT,CASSVERTLNTEAFF
.,TRBV11-3,.,TRBJ2-3,TGTGCCAGCAGCTTTCGTCCGGGAGTCGGCACAGATACGCAGTATTTT,CASSFRPGVGTDTQYF
.,TRBV30,TRBD2,TRBJ2-1,TGTGCCTGGAGTGCCATAACTAGCGTGACCTACAATGAGCAGTTCTTC,CAWSAITSVTYNEQFF
once,TRBV2,TRBD1,TRBJ2-7,TGTGCCAGCGGGGGGACAGGCGCCTACGAGCAGTACTTC,CASGGTGAYEQYF
.,TRBV7-2,TRBD2,TRBJ2-7,TGTGCCAGCGGAGGCGGGAGAGCCCACGAGCAGTACTTC,CASGGGRAHEQYF
.,TRBV7-9,.,TRBJ1-1,TGTGCCAGCAGCTTAGGTTCGCGGAACACTGAAGCTTTCTTT,CASSLGSRNTEAFF
.,TRBV6-5,TRBD1,TRBJ2-4,TGTGCCAGCAGTTACGGACAGGCCGGGCGGGACATTCAGTACTTC,CASSYGQAGRDIQYF
.,TRBV30,.,TRBJ1-1,TGTGCCCTGACACCCATGAACACTGAAGCTTTCTTT,CALTPMNTEAFF
.,TRBV28,.,TRBJ1-1,TGTGCCAGCAGTTTTTGGGATCCCGAGGGTGAAGCTTTCTTT,CASSFWDPEGEAFF
.,TRBV9,.,TRBJ2-5,TGTGCCAGCAGCGTAACGGGGGAGGAGACCCAGTACTTC,CASSVTGEETQYF
.,TRBV27,TRBD1,TRBJ1-4,TGTGCCAGCAGCAGGACAGGGTGGGGGGAAAAACTGTTTTTT,CASSRTGWGEKLFF
.,TRBV7-2,TRBD1,TRBJ2-1,TGTGCCAGCAGCAGCAGGACAGGGGTTGGTGAGCAGTTCTTC,CASSSRTGVGEQFF
.,TRBV5-1,TRBD1,TRBJ2-7,TGCGCCAGCAGCCGACAGGGGAAGTACGAGCAGTACTTC,CASSRQGKYEQYF
.,TRBV5-4,TRBD2,TRBJ2-5,TGTGCCAGCAGCCCGGGACTAGCGGGACAAGAGACCCAGTACTTC,CASSPGLAGQETQYF
.,TRBV2,TRBD1,TRBJ1-4,TGTGCCAGCAGGGCGGACAGGGGTAATGAAAAACTGTTTTTT,CASRADRGNEKLFF
few,TRBV28,.,TRBJ2-5,TGTGCCAGCAGTCTTTCAGGGGGGGAGACCCAGTACTTC,CASSLSGGETQYF
.,TRBV14,TRBD1,TRBJ1-1,TGTGCCAGCAGCCACGAAGACAGGGGAGGGCCTGAAGCTTTCTTT,CASSHEDRGGPEAFF
.,TRBV19,.,TRBJ1-2,TGTGCCAGTAGTATTGCCCCGGCACAGGGCGAGAGTCTCAACTATGGCTACACCTTC,CASSIAPAQGESLNYGYTF
once,TRBV4-3,.,TRBJ2-5,TGCGCCAGCAGCCAAGGAGGGTCTTCCCAAGAGACCCAGTACTTC,CASSQGGSSQETQYF
.,TRBV6-5,TRBD1,TRBJ2-7,TGTGCCAGCAGACAGGGGTGGGACTCCTACGAGCAGTACTTC,CASRQGWDSYEQYF
.,TRBV6-4,.,TRBJ2-5,TGTGCCAGCAGTGACTCGAGGCGATACCAAGAGACCCAGTACTTC,CASSDSRRYQETQYF
.,TRBV7-9,TRBD2,TRBJ2-7,TGTGCCAGCAGCTTGGGGGGAGGGCCGAACGAGCAGTACTTC,CASSLGGGPNEQYF
once,TRBV4-1,TRBD2,TRBJ2-1,TGCGCCAGCAGAGGACTAGCGGAGTCACCGACCTACAATGAGCAGTTCTTC,CASRGLAESPTYNEQFF
.,TRBV6-1,.,TRBJ1-1,TGTGCCGGCCGAACGGCGGTTGAAGCTTTCTTT,CAGRTAVEAFF